This T cell receptor (beta chain) was recorded in a study of regulatory T cells in long-lasting Graves disease. With respect to this clonotype: The antigen is undetermined.

Arm-PCR of CDR3 regions and iRepertoire HTBI primers were the basis on which TCR beta libraries were built. A single record per CDR3 protein comes from TCRdb applying MiXCR to the multiplex PCR reads. The table records 400,000 to 500,000 distinct CDR3 sequences, over 15% of them present only once. Time point indicated: newly diagnosed GD, antithyroid drugs for less than 3 months. From RNA extracted from PBMCs, the TCR library was made. Study-level findings and limits: Results may be inaccurate due to the small sample size.

CDR3 length: 13 amino acids. V was pared by 3 bases and J by 2 bases, with 7 bases between. Germline V gene data show CDR1 as LNHDA and CDR2 as SQIVND (reference sequence). These sequences were also reported in another study, on T cells in Graves' hyperthyroidism and ophthalmopathy. That work adds: No progression to ophthalmopathy during 18 months of follow-up defined stable disease.

Material: peripheral blood mononuclear cells (PBMCs), obtained at new diagnosis, from a patient treated with antithyroid drugs. This TCR was recovered from a woman aged 18-35 years with Graves disease. The chain employs TRBV19 and TRBJ1-2; no clear D gene. The CDR3 DNA is TGTGCCAGTAGTATTATGGACAACTATGGCTACACCTTC. This codes for CASSIMDNYGYTF.